This T cell receptor (beta chain) was profiled in a study of CXCR3-negative and CXCR3-positive naive CD8 T cells. Notes on the study in general: When CXCR3-positive naive cells were set against CXCR3-negative naive cells, the former had more hydrophobic TRB CDR3s.

Sorting yielded triplicates of around 300,000 cells for each CD8+ T cell subset. Turning to this clonotype: Its antigen is not known.

The libraries of TRB cDNA were prepared using 5' RACE with UMI labels. TCRdb reanalyzed the 5' RACE reads and collapses them to one entry per CDR3 protein, without DNA. The specimen's table records around 88,000 distinct CDR3 sequences. This TCR derives from a human donor in good health. Some clones in this sample may be carry-over from other donors' samples. The sequencing input was naive CXCR3+ CD8+ T cells from blood. The sample's subset: CD45RO-CCR7+CD27+CD95- naive CD8+ T cells expressing CXCR3 (TNR3+).

The CDR3 region is CASSRGNSYNSPLHF. The gene calls are TRBV14 and TRBJ1-6; the D call of TRBD1 rests on TCRdb alone, since no DNA is present to check it. The V gene's germline CDR1 is SGHDN and CDR2 FVKESK. The CDR3 extends over 15 amino acids. Full variable domain (missing parts from reference TRBV14 and TRBJ1-6): EAGVTQFPSHSVIEKGQTVTLRCDPISGHDNLYWYRRVMGKEIKFLLHFVKESKQDESGMPNNRFLAERTGGTYSTLKVQPAELEDSGVYFCASSRGNSYNSPLHFGNGTRLTVT.